Included here is one T cell receptor (beta chain) sequence, with context. The CDR3 length is 15 residues. Germline V gives CDR1 SGHTA, CDR2 FQGNSA. V was shortened by 4 bases and J by 2 bases, with 15 bases between the two germline ends. The sample comes from a study of early T cells in non-severe SARS-CoV-2 infection. Across the whole study: Investigators sequenced bulk RNA drawn from unsorted whole blood, and chains remained unpaired.

The TCR library protocol was used to attach unique molecular identifiers. These identifiers were attached to individual cDNA molecules. Via MiXCR, TCRdb re-called the 5' RACE reads, giving one row per CDR3 protein. The table records 95,000 to 100,000 distinct CDR3 sequences, around 14% of them present only once. What was sequenced was whole blood. V gene TRBV7-2 combines with J gene TRBJ2-7; the D gene is possibly TRBD2 (6 bases). The sequence derives from an adult who was a healthcare worker with PCR-confirmed SARS-CoV-2 infection or an uninfected control (not recorded which). The CDR3 nucleotides are TGTGCCAGCAGCTCATGGGGGGAGAGAACCTACGAGCAGTACTTC. Translating it yields CASSSWGERTYEQYF.